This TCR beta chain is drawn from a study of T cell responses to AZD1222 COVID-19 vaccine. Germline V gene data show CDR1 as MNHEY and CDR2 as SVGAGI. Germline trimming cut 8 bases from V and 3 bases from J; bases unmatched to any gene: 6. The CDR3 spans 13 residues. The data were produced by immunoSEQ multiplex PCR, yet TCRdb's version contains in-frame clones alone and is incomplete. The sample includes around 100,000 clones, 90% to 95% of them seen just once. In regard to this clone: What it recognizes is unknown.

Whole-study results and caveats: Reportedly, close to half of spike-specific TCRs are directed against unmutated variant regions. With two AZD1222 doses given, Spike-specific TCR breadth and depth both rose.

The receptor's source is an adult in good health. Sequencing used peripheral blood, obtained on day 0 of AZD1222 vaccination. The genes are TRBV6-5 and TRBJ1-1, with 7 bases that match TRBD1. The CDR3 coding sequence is TGTGCCAGCCCTCGGGACAGCTACACTGAAGCTTTCTTT. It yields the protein CASPRDSYTEAFF.